This is a list of T cell receptor beta chains from one sample in a study of glioma-infiltrating T cells. From the multiplex PCR reads, TCRdb called clonotypes with MiXCR, one entry per CDR3 protein. Altogether more than 20,000 distinct CDR3 sequences are present, about 22% being singletons, with the ten largest covering 13%. The specimen sequenced was glioma tissue, nonneoplastic brain tissue, or PBMCs (not recorded which). These receptors all come from a human donor with low-grade glioma or glioblastoma, undergoing nonglioma brain surgery, or in good health (not recorded which). Both conserved end residues are trimmed from each CDR3. D genes are given only for firm matches. A row's size may be missing; if present it is once, few, many or a size class.

abundance	v_gene	d_gene	j_gene	CDR3aa
many	TRBV3-1	NA	TRBJ2-5	ASSHPFLGASQETQY
many	TRBV28	NA	TRBJ1-2	ASSHAGALNYGYT
few	TRBV20-1	NA	TRBJ1-3	SARWTAGNTIY
NA	TRBV4-1	NA	TRBJ2-1	ASSQVVKPYNEQF
many	TRBV4-1	TRBD1	TRBJ1-3	ASSQEGQALRNTIY
medium-sized	TRBV27	TRBD1	TRBJ2-3	ASRNRGYGTDTQY
few	TRBV7-2	NA	TRBJ1-2	ASSLSQGTGNYGYT
many	TRBV27	TRBD1	TRBJ1-2	ASYRQGGGGYT
many	TRBV4-3	NA	TRBJ1-2	ASSQDQSSYT
few	TRBV2	NA	TRBJ2-7	ASSEGALSYEQY
many	TRBV3-1	NA	TRBJ1-5	ASSQFLRQPQH
NA	TRBV11-2	NA	TRBJ1-1	ASSATGTKAF
many	TRBV2	TRBD2	TRBJ2-3	ASSELSGETDTQY
many	TRBV20-1	TRBD1	TRBJ2-3	SARTGASTDTQY